This entry features one T cell receptor (beta chain) sequence. The antigen is unknown. Sample treatment: roughly 20 received Ad26.COV2.S at low or high dose, single or two shots; five or six received placebo; per-sample allocation not given. The samples date from day 63 after the first vaccine or placebo injection. Aged 18-55 years, donor was enrolled in Boston in 2020. An Ad26 vector that expressed Wuhan-strain SARS-CoV-2 spike constituted the vaccine. Some clones are missing from TCRdb's copy, which holds only in-frame ones; the method was immunoSEQ multiplex PCR. The sample consists of fewer than 500,000 clones, about nine tenths of them appearing once. The data were obtained in a study of Ad26.COV2.S vaccination and SARS-CoV-2 variants. Across the study: Participants got Ad26.COV2.S intramuscularly, once or twice 56 days apart.

Broader study findings: It was found that vaccine and placebo recipients had similar non-spike TCR breadth.

Specimen: peripheral blood, collected in a trial of Ad26.COV2.S vaccine versus placebo. This receptor was taken from a person between 18 and 65 years old who received the Ad26.COV2.S COVID-19 vaccine or a placebo.

Here the CDR3 reads CASSPNPGGLYEQYF. For the CDR3, the DNA is TGTGCCAGCAGCCCAAACCCCGGGGGACTATACGAGCAGTACTTC. The V gene is TRBV4-2, the J gene TRBJ2-7, with TRBD2 matching over 7 bases. Germline V lookup: CDR1 LGHNA, CDR2 YNFKEQ. J was trimmed by 4 bases and V by 4 bases; bases with no gene match: 10. The CDR3 loop spans 15 amino acids.